The 2 T cell receptor beta chains given below trace back to one sample, sequenced in a study of OX40 agonist ivuxolimab in advanced cancers. The method was immunoSEQ multiplex PCR; TCRdb's version includes in-frame clones alone and lacks a portion of them. The sample has about 150,000 clones, less than 95% seen once. The specimen was CD4+ or CD8+ T cells sorted from blood, collected in a trial of the OX40 agonist ivuxolimab. The receptor source for this set is an adult with an advanced solid tumor such as melanoma, head and neck, liver or kidney cancer.

The chain employs TRBV6-5 and TRBJ1-5; D possibly corresponds to TRBD1 (5 bases). This CDR3 has 14 amino acids. Germline CDR1 MNHEY, CDR2 SVGAGI. Trimming took off 4 bases at V and 2 bases at J, with 9 bases between the two ends. The CDR3 is CASSWGAGNQPQHF. The CDR3 DNA reads as TGTGCCAGCAGTTGGGGCGCCGGCAATCAGCCCCAGCATTTT.

The chain has TRBV5-4 and TRBJ1-6, with D unresolved. Trimming cost V 1 base and J 0 bases, with 5 bases left between them. The V gene's germline CDR1 is SGHNT and CDR2 YYREEE (reference sequence). There are 15 residues in the CDR3. CDR3 DNA: TGTGCCAGCAGCTTGAAGAGCTCCTATAATTCACCCCTCCACTTT. It yields the protein CASSLKSSYNSPLHF.